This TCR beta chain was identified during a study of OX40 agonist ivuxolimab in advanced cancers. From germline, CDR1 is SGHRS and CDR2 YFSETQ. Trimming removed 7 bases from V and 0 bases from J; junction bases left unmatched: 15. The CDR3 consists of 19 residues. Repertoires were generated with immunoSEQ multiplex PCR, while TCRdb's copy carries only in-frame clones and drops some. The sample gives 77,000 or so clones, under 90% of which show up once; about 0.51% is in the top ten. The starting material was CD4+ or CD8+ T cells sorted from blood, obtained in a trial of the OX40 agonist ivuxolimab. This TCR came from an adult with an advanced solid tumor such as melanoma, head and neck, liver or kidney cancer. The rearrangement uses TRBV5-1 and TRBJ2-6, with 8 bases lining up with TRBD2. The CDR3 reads CASYKTGRVSISGANVLTF. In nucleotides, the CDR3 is TGCGCCAGCTATAAGACCGGGAGGGTTTCGATCTCTGGGGCCAACGTCCTGACTTTC.